The source of this TCR beta chain is a study of early T cells in non-severe SARS-CoV-2 infection. J was trimmed by 5 bases and V by 5 bases; bases with no gene match: 8. The CDR3 covers 14 residues. Germline assignment: CDR1 MNHEY and CDR2 SVGAGI. One entry per CDR3 protein, called by TCRdb with MiXCR from the 5' RACE reads. The profile shows over 95,000 distinct CDR3 sequences, 16% of them singletons. V and J are TRBV6-5 and TRBJ2-7; 8 bases match TRBD1. Specimen: whole blood. The sequence derives from an adult who was a healthcare worker with PCR-confirmed SARS-CoV-2 infection or an uninfected control (not recorded which). The CDR3 region is CASSPRTGRHEQYF. The CDR3 region has the DNA TGTGCCAGCAGTCCCCGGACAGGGCGGCACGAGCAGTACTTC.